A selection of T cell receptor beta chains follows, all from one sample in a study of T cell responses to AZD1222 COVID-19 vaccine. The assay was immunoSEQ multiplex PCR, and TCRdb's table has in-frame clones only and misses some. The sample lists some 140,000 clones; 85% to 95% were seen once. This material consisted of peripheral blood, taken on day 0 of AZD1222 vaccination. These receptors all come from an adult in good health. CDR3s include the opening cysteine and the closing phenylalanine or tryptophan. The D gene is left open where the match is weak. Size values are once, few and many counts, or a class for expanded clones, and some rows have none.

V gene	clone size	D gene	J gene	CDR3 DNA	CDR3 protein
TRBV6-2/TRBV6-3	-	TRBD2	TRBJ2-1	TGTGCCAGCAGTTACGATGAGGGCGGGAGAGGGGTGTTCTTC	CASSYDEGGRGVFF
TRBV6-5	-	-	TRBJ1-1	TGTGCCAGCAGTTACTCCAGGGATCGAGCTTTCTTT	CASSYSRDRAFF
TRBV30	-	-	TRBJ1-2	TGTGCCCTAGTGGGCTATGGCTACACCTTC	CALVGYGYTF
TRBV20-1	-	-	TRBJ2-7	TGCAGTGCCCCAGAGATTGACGAGCAGTACTTC	CSAPEIDEQYF
TRBV11-2	-	-	TRBJ2-7	TGTGCCAGCAGCTCTGGCTACGAGCAGTACTTC	CASSSGYEQYF
TRBV5-1	-	-	TRBJ1-1	TGCGCCAGCAGCTTGGGCAGGTCTCAGAACACTGAAGCTTTCTTT	CASSLGRSQNTEAFF
TRBV29-1	-	-	TRBJ2-3	TGCAGCGTTGACCGCAGGGGAACAGGTACAGATACGCAGTATTTT	CSVDRRGTGTDTQYF
TRBV5-1	-	-	TRBJ2-7	TGCGCCAGCAGCTTGGGGGCAGGTACCTACGAGCAGTACTTC	CASSLGAGTYEQYF
TRBV29-1	-	TRBD2	TRBJ2-1	TGCAGCGCTCCCACTAGCGGGAGGGCGAGTGAGCAGTTCTTC	CSAPTSGRASEQFF
TRBV9	-	TRBD1	TRBJ1-3	TGTGCCAGCGGACCAACCGGGACAGAATCTGGAAACACCATATATTTT	CASGPTGTESGNTIYF
TRBV5-1	-	-	TRBJ1-2	TGCGCCAGCAGCTTGGGTGTCAACAGTCGAGCTAACTATGGCTACACCTTC	CASSLGVNSRANYGYTF
TRBV4-2	few	TRBD1	TRBJ2-1	TGTGCCAGCAGCCGGCAAACCCCTGTACAGGGGACCCACTCCTACAATGAGCAGTTCTTC	CASSRQTPVQGTHSYNEQFF
TRBV30	-	-	TRBJ1-5	TGTGCCTGGAGTGTAGGTATAAGGGGCAGGCCCCAGCATTTT	CAWSVGIRGRPQHF
TRBV28	-	-	TRBJ2-6	TGTGCCAGCAGTTTATACCAACCCTCTGGGGCCAACGTCCTGACTTTC	CASSLYQPSGANVLTF
TRBV5-8	-	-	TRBJ1-2	TGTGCCAGCAGCTTGGCCACGGGGGGGGAAGACTATGGCTACACCTTC	CASSLATGGEDYGYTF
TRBV3-1/TRBV3-2	-	-	TRBJ2-3	TGTGCCAGCAGCCCCCAGGGGATGGATACGCAGTATTTT	CASSPQGMDTQYF
TRBV19	-	-	TRBJ1-2	TGTGCCAGCCAACAACGGGCGGCTGGCTACACCTTC	CASQQRAAGYTF
TRBV27	-	-	TRBJ2-2	TGTGCCAGCAGTTCCTCTTATACCGGGGAGCTGTTTTTT	CASSSSYTGELFF
TRBV7-8	-	-	TRBJ2-5	TGTGCCAGCAGCCAAGGACAGCAACAAGAGACCCAGTACTTC	CASSQGQQQETQYF
TRBV27	-	TRBD2	TRBJ2-2	TGTGCCAGCATACACGGGGGGGCGAACACCGGGGAGCTGTTTTTT	CASIHGGANTGELFF
TRBV6-4	-	-	TRBJ2-1	TGTGCCAGCAGTGATGGATCCAGCTCCTACAATGAGCAGTTCTTC	CASSDGSSSYNEQFF
TRBV5-4	-	-	TRBJ1-1	TGTGCCAGCAGCTTTCCGAATTGGAACACTGAAGCTTTCTTT	CASSFPNWNTEAFF
TRBV4-3	-	-	TRBJ2-7	TGCGCCAGCAGCTCCTCCCCGGACGCCTCCTACGAGCAGTACTTC	CASSSSPDASYEQYF
TRBV12-3/TRBV12-4	once	-	TRBJ2-2	TGTGCCAGCAGTTTTAGGGAGGGGGAGCTGTTTTTT	CASSFREGELFF
TRBV5-1	-	TRBD1	TRBJ2-7	TGCGCCAGCAGCAACGGACAGGGATCGAGTTTGGAGCAGTACTTC	CASSNGQGSSLEQYF
TRBV5-4	-	TRBD1	TRBJ1-2	TGTGCCAGCAGCCTCCATATAGACAGGGTCCGCGGCTACACCTTC	CASSLHIDRVRGYTF
TRBV4-1	-	-	TRBJ1-5	TGCGCCAGCAGCCAAGTAGGCAGAAATCAGCCCCAGCATTTT	CASSQVGRNQPQHF
TRBV4-1	-	TRBD2	TRBJ2-7	TGCGCCAGCAGCTCATTGACGGGGGGAAGCTACGAGCAGTACTTC	CASSSLTGGSYEQYF
TRBV28	-	-	TRBJ2-5	TGTGCCAGCAGCCCGACGGTCAGCCAAGAGACCCAGTACTTC	CASSPTVSQETQYF
TRBV5-1	-	-	TRBJ1-2	TGCGCCAGCAGCTTGCTACAGTACTATGGCTACACCTTC	CASSLLQYYGYTF
TRBV4-1	few	TRBD2	TRBJ2-2	TGCGCCAGCAGCTTTCGGGGGGGGCACACCGGGGAGCTGTTTTTT	CASSFRGGHTGELFF